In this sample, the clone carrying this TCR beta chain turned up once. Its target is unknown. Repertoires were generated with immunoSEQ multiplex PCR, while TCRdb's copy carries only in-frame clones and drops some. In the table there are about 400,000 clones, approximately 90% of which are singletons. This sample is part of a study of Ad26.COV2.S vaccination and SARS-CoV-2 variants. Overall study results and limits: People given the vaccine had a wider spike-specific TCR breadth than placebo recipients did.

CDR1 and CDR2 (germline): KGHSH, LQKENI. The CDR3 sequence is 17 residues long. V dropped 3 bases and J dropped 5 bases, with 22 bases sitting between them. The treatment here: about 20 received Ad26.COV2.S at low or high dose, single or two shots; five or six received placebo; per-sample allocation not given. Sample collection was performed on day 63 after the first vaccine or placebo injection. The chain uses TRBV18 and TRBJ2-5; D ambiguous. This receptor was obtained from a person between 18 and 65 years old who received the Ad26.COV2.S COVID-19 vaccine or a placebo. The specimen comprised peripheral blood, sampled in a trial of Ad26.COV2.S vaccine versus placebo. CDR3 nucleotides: TGTGCCAGCTCACCCGGGTGGATCAATGTGGGGTCGGAGACCCAGTACTTC. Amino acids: CASSPGWINVGSETQYF.